The T cell receptor (beta chain) described here comes from a study of cytomegalovirus exposure and HLA in healthy donors. Comment on this clone: Mismatch with germline at one junction end may stem from a read error.

Use of 60 Vbeta and 13 Jbeta primers characterized the PCR. Libraries were prepared by immunoSEQ multiplex PCR; TCRdb keeps only in-frame clonotypes and omits some of them. Found here are tens of thousands of clones, 75% to 85% of them singletons; the top ten hold about 1.5%. Germline V gives CDR1 SEHNR, CDR2 FQNEAQ (reference sequence). The CDR3 contains 16 residues. Specimen: PBMCs. This clonotype originated in a female donor in good health and CMV-seronegative. J is TRBJ1-3 and V is TRBV7-9, with TRBD1 identical over 7 bases. CDR3 residues: CSSSLAVTGAGNTIYF. CDR3 nucleotide sequence: TGTTCCAGCAGCTTAGCGGTTACAGGGGCTGGAAACACCATATATTTT.